The text below deals with one T cell receptor (beta chain). Its antigen has not been determined. No per-base quality is available; no much larger clone lies one base away. The library was obtained by 5' RACE. Sequencing was carried out with an Illumina HiSeq 2500. The second PCR ran for about 7 to 11 cycles and used a J-beta primer mix along with a sample-barcoded 5' primer. A template-switch 5' adaptor carrying 12 random nucleotides introduced a unique molecular identifier onto each TCR beta cDNA molecule. At least 3 million CDR3-containing paired-end reads were obtained from each sample. The Mint cDNA synthesis kit, primed by a TRBC-specific oligonucleotide, was used to synthesize first-strand cDNA from all RNA. Following uracil-DNA glycosylase treatment, a first 18-cycle PCR with universal primers M1SS and BC2_uni_R was performed on all cDNA. Processing in the source paper ran as follows. For normalization, 1 million high-quality reads, each with a distinct molecular identifier, were randomly selected from each sample. Instead of being binned into consensus sequences, reads that shared molecular identifiers were thrown out. MiTCR, set to a Q25 quality threshold and the strictest error-elimination algorithm, was used for CDR3 identification, clonotype clustering and error correction. A nonparametric unseen species model with Euler transformation was used to estimate a lower bound on total TCR beta diversity. The raw public reads went through TCRdb reprocessing: fastp at Q25, MiXCR clone calling, in-frame beta chains kept. Every CDR3 protein is listed once, alongside the most common genes and DNA of its rows. The V and J calls follow TCRdb's processing rather than the paper's. This sample has approximately 880,000 distinct CDR3 sequences in its table, and about 48% of those were observed once. The top ten constitute roughly an eighth of the sample.

This entry is derived from a study of blood T cells in healthy people across ages (dated by TCRdb to 2014 to 2015). Regarding the research as a whole: Template switching captured roughly one uniquely barcoded TCR beta cDNA molecule per two T cells in model experiments. The study analyzed two additional independent replicas of 1 million unique cDNA reads from the same blood draw for two donors, one aged 18 to 30 and one aged 80 or older. To track age-related changes in TCR beta repertoire diversity, the study relied on deep sequencing normalized with unique cDNA molecular identifiers. The donors were divided into four age groups: young (average around 16 years), middle-aged (about 39), aged (approximately 62) and long-lived (nearly 85). To avoid experimental bias, donors of different ages were randomly spread across the sequencing lanes. General findings and caveats noted by the study authors: Estimates of total diversity from one million sequenced T cells were regarded as lower bounds and underestimates. As age increased, observed TCR beta diversity per million T cells dropped in a roughly linear way, and a significant reduction was already evident by age 40. The percentage of naive T cells measured by flow cytometry correlated strongly with observed TCR beta diversity. Because donor CMV infection status was unknown, age-related changes in expanded clonotypes were potentially confounded. Since profiling was done on bulk unsorted PBMCs, naive and antigen-experienced compartments could not be conclusively compared. Compared with the aged group, the long-lived group had more naive CD4+ T cells, fewer expanded clones and increased TCR diversity, suggesting age selection.

Donors were 35 to 40 systemically healthy Caucasian individuals from Russia aged roughly 6 to 95 years. Ten milliliters of peripheral blood were drawn from each donor into EDTA-treated Vacutainer tubes. PBMCs were isolated by Ficoll-Paque density-gradient centrifugation, with at least 6.5 million obtained per sample. Total RNA was extracted from PBMCs with Trizol reagent, with at least 6 micrograms obtained per sample. For every donor, flow cytometry on a PBMC aliquot measured the percentage of naive CD45RAhigh/CD27high T cells. The germline V end is reduced by 6 bases and the J end by 2 bases; junction bases left unmatched: 6. The CDR3 goes from the cysteine to the phenylalanine over 15 residues. The only DNA kept is the CDR3, 45 bases in frame from the first base. From a lookup of the germline V gene, CDR1 and CDR2 are SNHLY and FYNNEI.

The TCR comes from a man in his thirties or forties in good health. The chain was built from TRBV2 and TRBJ2-4; 8 bases in the junction line up with TRBD2. The sequencing input was blood. Here is the DNA: TGTGCCAGCAGAATTAGCGGGGCCACCAAAAACATTCAGTACTTC. The translation is CASRISGATKNIQYF.